A selection of T cell receptor beta chains follows, all from one sample in a study of CD8+CD57+ T cells in acquired aplastic anemia. TCRdb reanalysed the reads using MiXCR and keeps one entry per CDR3 protein. The top ten hold 3% to 5% of the sample, which has hundreds of thousands of distinct CDR3 sequences, about two thirds seen once. The sample comprised sorted CD4+, CD8+, or CD8+CD57+ T cells (not recorded which) from PBMCs. The receptors originated from a human donor in good health, serving as a control. The conserved cysteine and the conserved F or W are not part of the CDR3 here. The size entry is marked missing in some rows and otherwise reads once, few, many or a size class.

CDR3 protein,V gene,clone size
SLSGGPLGEQF,TRBV20-1,-
ASSEADGMNTEAF,TRBV6-1,-
ASNDGGAYETQY,TRBV6-4,-
ASAAARGTNSPLH,TRBV5-4,-
ASSEAVHFSGNTLH,TRBV9,-
ASSQAGETQY,TRBV7-6,many
ASSRRTGGGSPLH,TRBV9,-
ASSIGLKGLNDSTY,TRBV19,-
SVLWALNTEAF,TRBV20-1,-
ASTLAGGFNEKLS,TRBV19,-
ASSLTPRRTGRSNYGYT,TRBV5-1,once
ASSDTGQDNSPLH,TRBV2,-
AGSSGTDRGYQPQH,TRBV7-9,-
ASSLNGAGNPDTQY,TRBV11-2,-
PSSSLPGDEQF,TRBV6-1,-
SARASRAYEAF,TRBV20-1,once
ASSLGGGGTDGEAF,TRBV7-6,-
ASSQSQGRAEKY,TRBV9,-
VSSQGPRVDNTEAF,TRBV4-3,-
SAFQRVAYEQY,TRBV20-1,many
ASSFTGGPVTQY,TRBV7-8,-
STRGLRASSQH,TRBV20-1,-
ASFRQGGPTDTQS,TRBV6-1,-
SASKGPDSYEQY,TRBV20-1,many
ASSLETAQRQY,TRBV7-2,few
ASTHRTGDGYGYT,TRBV27,many
ASSLAGAQETQY,TRBV5-1,-
ASSPAEPYYNEQH,TRBV7-2,-
ASSWQGAYEQY,TRBV10-2,-
ASSKGQGGSNAPLY,TRBV25-1,once
ASSLVRKGGQETQY,TRBV5-5,-
ASSLESPGAMFFEQL,TRBV7-2,-
ASSNRGRNEQF,TRBV27,-
ASSGTDNNAQF,TRBV2,-
ASSIVLAIGETQY,TRBV19,-
ASSQDRYAEY,TRBV7-9,-
SARGAGGRQETQY,TRBV20-1,-
ASSLRAGDTEAF,TRBV11-2,-
ASSTPGTGDHEQY,TRBV9,-
ASTRSQRTYEQY,TRBV5-8,-
ASSIRDGTDTDTQY,TRBV5-1,-
ASSLRTGGPTDTH,TRBV7-9,once
SATRNRGGEQY,TRBV29-1,few
ASSESVNTEAF,TRBV10-2,few
ASSPRRDTAFYGYT,TRBV7-9,-
ASSHPTKGSTEAF,TRBV7-6,-
ASSRRGGGTDALY,TRBV2,-
ASSVQGGAYEQY,TRBV9,-
ASSLDGAEGTQY,TRBV11-2,-
ASSGQGAGYGYT,TRBV12-3/TRBV12-4,many
ASSHGTGRPETQY,TRBV12-3/TRBV12-4,many
ASSQDRWGANYGYT,TRBV4-2,many
ASSQIADSYEQY,TRBV12-5,-
AIGARVDTEAF,TRBV10-3,few